Listed below are T cell receptor beta chains from one sample, sequenced in a study of blood T cell repertoires in COVID-19. TCRdb's table, derived via immunoSEQ multiplex PCR, lists solely in-frame clones and lacks some. This sample has about 190,000 clones, with 80% to 85% found just once. Sequencing input: peripheral blood. These receptor sequences come from a human donor in a cohort sampled during active COVID-19. Each CDR3 is given with its conserved first and last residue. The D gene is left open where the match is weak. A clone size is listed for some rows: how often the clone was seen (once, few, many), or a class if it is expanded.

clone_size d_call j_call v_call cdr3_aa cdr3_nt
. TRBD2 TRBJ2-3 TRBV3-1/TRBV3-2 CASSHGLSSSGPTDTQYF TGTGCCAGCAGCCATGGTCTTTCGTCTAGCGGGCCCACAGATACGCAGTATTTT
few TRBD1 TRBJ1-5 TRBV30 CALGQGNQPQHF TGTGCCCTTGGACAGGGCAATCAGCCCCAGCATTTT
. . TRBJ1-2 TRBV18 CASSPSGTGHGYTF TGTGCCAGCTCACCATCGGGAACAGGGCACGGCTACACCTTC
. TRBD1 TRBJ2-5 TRBV2 CASRSRTGEETQYF TGTGCCAGCAGGTCGAGGACAGGGGAAGAGACCCAGTACTTC
. TRBD2 TRBJ2-5 TRBV24-1 CATSPGTSVTEETQYF TGTGCCACCAGTCCCGGGACTAGCGTCACGGAGGAGACCCAGTACTTC
. TRBD1 TRBJ1-1 TRBV5-1 CASSLNPRGTVQPEAFF TGCGCCAGCAGCTTAAACCCACGCGGGACAGTCCAGCCTGAAGCTTTCTTT
. . TRBJ1-1 TRBV11-2 CASSFGRGRLMLGDTEAFF TGTGCCAGCAGCTTTGGGAGGGGCAGATTGATGCTAGGCGACACTGAAGCTTTCTTT
. . TRBJ1-2 TRBV11-2 CASSLDSSLNYLNYGYTF TGTGCCAGCAGCTTAGATTCCTCGTTAAACTACCTTAACTATGGCTACACCTTC
. TRBD1 TRBJ1-2 TRBV29-1 CSVTTGAGYTF TGCAGCGTCACGACAGGGGCTGGCTACACCTTC
. TRBD1 TRBJ1-2 TRBV30 CAWTQGSYGYTF TGTGCCTGGACACAGGGGAGCTATGGCTACACCTTC
. . TRBJ1-4 TRBV18 CASSRENEKLFF TGTGCCAGCTCCCGGGAAAATGAAAAACTGTTTTTT
. . TRBJ1-2 TRBV19 CASSIDGGARYGYTF TGTGCCAGTAGTATAGATGGGGGGGCTCGCTATGGCTACACCTTC
. . TRBJ1-5 TRBV3-1/TRBV3-2 CASSQVGGQPQHF TGTGCCAGCAGCCAGGTCGGAGGTCAGCCCCAGCATTTT
few . TRBJ1-4 TRBV3-1/TRBV3-2 CASSQGAGAVEKLFF TGTGCCAGCAGCCAGGGGGCGGGGGCCGTTGAAAAACTGTTTTTT
. . TRBJ1-1 TRBV4-1 CASSQVVSQVDTEAFF TGCGCCAGCAGCCAAGTGGTCAGTCAGGTAGACACTGAAGCTTTCTTT
. TRBD1 TRBJ1-3 TRBV28 CASGSGTGGENTIYF TGTGCCAGCGGCTCCGGGACAGGGGGGGAAAACACCATATATTTT
. . TRBJ2-5 TRBV3-1/TRBV3-2 CASSLSGLQETQYF TGTGCCAGCAGCCTCAGCGGGCTCCAAGAGACCCAGTACTTC
. . TRBJ1-1 TRBV2 CASSDKNTEAFF TGTGCCAGCAGTGACAAGAACACTGAAGCTTTCTTT
. TRBD1 TRBJ1-2 TRBV27 CASSPAGGAGYTF TGTGCCAGCAGTCCCGCAGGGGGTGCTGGCTACACCTTC
. TRBD1 TRBJ1-1 TRBV19 CASSTRGREAFF TGTGCCAGTAGTACCAGGGGGCGCGAAGCTTTCTTT
. . TRBJ2-3 TRBV28 CASNSVTDTQYF TGTGCCAGCAATTCAGTCACAGATACGCAGTATTTT
. . TRBJ1-1 TRBV27 CASSPDPWQIFMNTEAFF TGTGCCAGCAGTCCTGATCCTTGGCAGATATTTATGAACACTGAAGCTTTCTTT
. . TRBJ2-7 TRBV3-1/TRBV3-2 CASSRADSQMNF TGTGCCAGCAGCCGGGCTGACAGCCAGATGAACTTC
. . TRBJ1-1 TRBV5-5 CASSLQGLTEAFF TGTGCCAGCAGCTTGCAGGGACTCACTGAAGCTTTCTTT
. . TRBJ2-4 TRBV14 CASSQYSPGQGGIQYF TGTGCCAGCAGCCAATACTCCCCGGGCCAGGGGGGAATTCAGTACTTC
once TRBD2 TRBJ2-5 TRBV7-6 CASSRLAGGTQETQYF TGTGCCAGCAGCCGACTAGCGGGAGGGACCCAAGAGACCCAGTACTTC
. . TRBJ2-2 TRBV29-1 CSVDAFGAGELFF TGCAGCGTTGACGCCTTCGGGGCCGGGGAGCTGTTTTTT